The table lists the clone carrying this T cell receptor beta chain with many counts. Its antigen is currently unknown. The data derive from a study of identical twins. The study's findings and limits: Twin-shared out-of-frame alpha sequences were enriched for low generation probability. Modeled out-of-frame TCR alpha sharing in monozygotic twins fell below observed levels. Beta out-of-frame twin sharing showed a weaker excess.

Through template switching, a universal primer site was introduced, and the cDNA contained unique molecular identifiers. TCRdb independently ran MiXCR on the 5' RACE reads; one entry per CDR3 protein. The data hold around 250,000 distinct CDR3 sequences, with around 8% observed a single time. The CDR3 has 14 residues. In germline, CDR1 is SQVTM, CDR2 ANQGSEA. Unmatched junction bases numbered 6, after V lost 3 bases and J lost 3 bases. The data also belong to a second study, concerning yellow fever vaccine responses in identical twins.

The chain links TRBV29-1 to TRBJ1-1, with 8 positions matching TRBD1. This TCR was recovered from a woman between 18 and 29 years old in good health. Specimen: CD8+ T cells sorted from blood. The CDR3 loop is CSVDPGGDDTEAFF. The CDR3 nucleotides read TGCAGCGTTGATCCAGGGGGCGATGACACTGAAGCTTTCTTT.